Listed below are T cell receptor beta chains from one sample, sequenced in a study of T-cell reconstitution after alpha-beta-depleted transplantation in children. TCRdb re-derived calls from the PCR reads in MiXCR, one entry per CDR3 protein. The sample records about 200,000 distinct CDR3 sequences, about 14% being singletons. The material sequenced was PBMCs from the stem cell graft donor, taken from the stem cell graft. Receptor source: a human donor who donated a stem cell graft to a child with acute lymphoblastic leukemia. CDR3s include the opening cysteine and the closing phenylalanine or tryptophan. A D gene is named only where the DNA matches it firmly. Clone size is given for some rows only: seen once, a few or many times, or a class if the clone is expanded.

v_call	clone_size	j_call	d_call	cdr3_length	cdr3_aa	cdr3_nt
TRBV12-3/TRBV12-4	many	TRBJ1-4	.	15	CASSWVGATNEKLFF	TGTGCCAGCAGTTGGGTGGGTGCAACTAATGAAAAACTGTTTTTT
TRBV27	.	TRBJ2-3	.	15	CASSFQGKAGDTQYF	TGTGCCAGCAGTTTCCAGGGGAAGGCGGGAGATACGCAGTATTTT
TRBV12-3/TRBV12-4	few	TRBJ2-1	TRBD2	12	CASSQLAGRQFF	TGTGCCAGCAGTCAACTAGCGGGGAGACAGTTCTTC
TRBV5-4	many	TRBJ2-5	TRBD2	15	CASRAQAGGPQTQYF	TGTGCCAGTCGTGCTCAGGCGGGAGGGCCTCAGACCCAGTACTTC
TRBV25-1	.	TRBJ1-1	TRBD1	15	CASRIQGEWGTEAFF	TGTGCCAGCAGGATACAGGGGGAGTGGGGCACTGAAGCTTTCTTT
TRBV20-1	few	TRBJ2-1	TRBD2	15	CSAGTSGDTYNEQFF	TGCAGTGCTGGGACTAGCGGGGACACCTACAATGAGCAGTTCTTC
TRBV12-3/TRBV12-4	many	TRBJ2-3	.	14	CASSLQATTDTQYF	TGTGCCAGCAGTTTACAAGCTACCACAGATACGCAGTATTTT
TRBV18	few	TRBJ2-7	.	15	CASSPGRTSSYEQYF	TGTGCCAGCTCACCAGGGAGGACGAGCTCCTACGAGCAGTACTTC
TRBV12-3/TRBV12-4	.	TRBJ2-1	TRBD2	13	CASSFRAGVEQFF	TGTGCCAGCAGTTTTAGGGCGGGGGTTGAGCAGTTCTTC
TRBV19	many	TRBJ2-5	.	15	CASSLLGGPDETQYF	TGTGCCAGTAGTCTCCTGGGAGGACCGGATGAGACCCAGTACTTC
TRBV2	.	TRBJ2-7	TRBD2	18	CACSRPGFSGRAFHEQYF	TGTGCCTGCAGTCGCCCAGGCTTCAGCGGGAGGGCCTTCCACGAGCAGTACTTC